What follows is one T cell receptor (beta chain) and its context. The antigen this receptor binds is unknown. The input lacks base qualities; no much larger clone sits a single base away. Using the deep immunoSEQ assay, TCR CDR3 regions were amplified from genomic DNA by multiplex PCR. Extracted genomic DNA from each cell subset was distributed evenly across all wells of several immunoSEQ 96-well plates, and each plate was treated as a replicate. Each replicate PCR for unsorted PBMC received roughly 0.3 ug genomic DNA, equal to tens of thousands of T cell genomes. Unsorted PBMC genomic DNA was sequenced across ten immunoSEQ deep assay plates. Purified libraries were quantified with a Qubit 3.0 fluorometer, sized on a Bioanalyzer 2100, and re-quantified with the KAPA Library Quantification kit. A separate single-read 150-cycle Illumina NextSeq 550 flow cell was used to sequence each immunoSEQ 96-well plate. The study's processing was this. Because the immunoSEQ output held only junctional sequences and lacked quality scores, the filtering could not match the filtering applied to full-length reads. To assign V/J genes and CDR3, sequences were annotated using PyIR, a Python wrapper for IgBLAST v1.9, with IMGT germline references. Any read was removed if the V/J assignment was weak (E-value above 1e-6), the CDR3 was missing, or the read contained stop codons, out-of-frame junctions, or ambiguous translated residues. A V3J clonotype was defined by an identical inferred V gene, J gene, and CDR3 amino acid sequence. Percentage overlap between repertoires was computed as shared unique clonotypes divided by the size of the smaller repertoire. Repertoire richness was assessed with RTK rarefaction, the Chao1 estimator, and Recon v2.1 estimates of unobserved clonotypes. This immuneACCESS table, as held by TCRdb, lists in-frame sequences with V and J called but not all clones. Of the missing ones, under half trace to an unresolved V gene in checked studies; the others have no known cause. That table furnishes V, J and clone size, whereas the DNA furnished D and trimming. Within this sample are 450,000 to 550,000 clones, with around 79% of them counted one time only. The ten largest clonotypes hold 10% to 15% of the sample.

The record originates from a study of shared clonotypes between healthy human individuals (dated by TCRdb to about 2020). Context from the whole study: The cohort included a few men and a couple of women between 18 and 49 years of age. To increase sequencing depth and limit assay-specific biases, TCR repertoire library preparation and sequencing were carried out by different laboratories using diverse techniques. To estimate repertoire size and how much clonotypes are shared between individuals, the study performed deep sequencing of blood TCR repertoires from 4 to 6 healthy adults. Each donor's leukapheresis produced roughly between roughly 0.85 and 9.5 billion PBMCs. Study-wide findings and limitations: Because the study included a small number of donors, the genetic and exposure-history diversity represented was limited. Pairwise subsampling led to the expectation that sequencing depth would affect the degree of clonotype sharing among donors. Sampling was restricted to blood, and TCR repertoires in tissue are likely to differ from TCR repertoires in blood.

Donors were healthy HIV-negative adults with no recently reported acute infections or vaccinations. All donors were Caucasian adults living in Nashville, Tennessee, USA. For unsorted samples, some 87 million PBMCs were counted, and genomic DNA was extracted using the QIAamp DNA Blood Mini kit. Blood was obtained by leukapheresis, after which PBMCs were separated by Ficoll-Histopaque density gradient centrifugation and cryopreserved in liquid nitrogen vapor phase. Germline trimming amounts to 0 bases on V and 1 base on J, with 5 as the count of junction bases outside the gene matches. Its CDR3 holds 16 amino acids, cysteine through phenylalanine. CDR3 DNA is the only sequence kept; it has 48 bases, read in frame from the first base. As encoded in the germline V gene, CDR1 is SGHRS while CDR2 is YFSETQ.

The receptor's source is a woman aged 40 to 50 in good health. Some clones in this sample may be carry-over from other donors' samples. Material: PBMCs. Rearrangement joined TRBV5-1 to TRBJ1-2, and 8 junction bases match TRBD1. The CDR3 has the sequence CASSLDPTGVNYGYTF. The nucleotides read TGCGCCAGCAGCTTGGATCCGACAGGGGTTAACTATGGCTACACCTTC.